Following are 10 T cell receptor beta chains from one sample sequenced in a study of T-cell reconstitution after alpha-beta-depleted transplantation in children. Unique molecular identifiers were used to barcode this TCRbeta library. TCRdb independently ran MiXCR on the PCR reads; one entry per CDR3 protein. The sample consists of just over 200,000 distinct CDR3 sequences, 7.5% to 9.5% of them appearing once. The material was PBMCs, mostly from graft donor cells, obtained 360 days after TCRalphabeta/CD19-depleted stem cell transplant. The source is a male patient aged 2-10 years who had a stem cell transplant for acute myeloid leukemia, so the T cells may come from the graft donor.

The chain employs TRBV3-1 and TRBJ2-7; D uncertain. This CDR3 comprises 13 residues. From germline, CDR1 is LGHDT and CDR2 YNNKEL (reference sequence). V was pared by 4 bases and J by 6 bases, with 13 bases between. In DNA form, the CDR3 reads TGTGCCAGCAGCCTAACCCCCTTAGGCGAGCAGTACTTC. Its protein is CASSLTPLGEQYF.

This clonotype was counted ten times or more. The rearrangement uses TRBV12-3 or TRBV12-4 and TRBJ2-1; 8 nucleotides match TRBD1. This CDR3 has 13 amino acids. Trimming at V came to 6 bases and at J to 6 bases, leaving 4 bases not matched to a gene. DNA of the CDR3: TGTGCCAGCAGGCTCACAGGGGGCAATGAGCAGTTCTTC. This sequence encodes CASRLTGGNEQFF.

There are a few counts of this clonotype. This sequence joins TRBV10-3 and TRBJ2-2; the D gene could be TRBD1 or TRBD2 (5 bases each). Germline V gives CDR1 ENHRY, CDR2 SYGVKD. Between the trimmed V and J ends, which lost 8 bases and 3 bases, there was a span of 10 bases. This CDR3 spans 13 amino acids. The CDR3 DNA reads TGTGCCATCGCTGGGACCCACACCGGGGAGCTGTTTTTT. This gives the protein CAIAGTHTGELFF.

There are many counts of this clonotype. The chain uses TRBV20-1 and TRBJ2-3, with 8 bases matching TRBD1. Germline V CDR1 and CDR2: DFQATT, SNEGSKA (reference sequence). This CDR3 has 16 amino acids. The trim removed 5 bases at V and 11 bases at J, leaving 21 bases unmatched. In DNA form, the CDR3 reads TGCAGTGCTCCGATACTTACCAGGGGGCACGGATGGTTGCAGTATTTT. It yields the protein CSAPILTRGHGWLQYF.

The chain recombines TRBV30 with TRBJ2-7, with unresolved D. V lost 0 bases to trimming and J lost 3 bases, with 6 bases between them. From germline, CDR1 is GTSNPN and CDR2 SVGIG (reference sequence). This CDR3 has 12 residues. CDR3 residues: CAWSVNIYEQYF. The CDR3 bases are TGTGCCTGGAGTGTAAACATCTACGAGCAGTACTTC.

Only a few counts were recorded for this clonotype. V usage is TRBV7-9 and J usage is TRBJ1-2; D is perhaps TRBD1 (6 bases). With 1 base removed from V and 7 bases from J, the gap between germline ends came to 10 bases. The CDR3 has 13 residues. Germline CDR1 reads SEHNR; CDR2 reads FQNEAQ (reference sequence). CDR3 sequence: CASSLVSRGGYTF. CDR3 coding DNA: TGTGCCAGCAGCTTAGTCTCCAGGGGTGGCTACACCTTC.

This clonotype was seen at least ten times. The chain joins TRBV12-3 or TRBV12-4 to TRBJ2-4, with D unresolved. The CDR3 runs to 15 residues. V dropped 5 bases and J dropped 0 bases, with 11 bases sitting between them. CDR3 in DNA: TGTGCCAGCAGTCCACGTTGGGAAGCCAAAAACATTCAGTACTTC. It encodes CASSPRWEAKNIQYF.

This clonotype has only a few counts. The chain combines TRBV5-1 with TRBJ2-2; tentative D call: TRBD1 (5 bases). The CDR3 has 16 residues. Trimming left V 0 bases short and J 3 bases short, with 12 bases between. CDR1 is SGHRS, CDR2 YFSETQ, per germline. CDR3 protein: CASSLAGRVDTGELFF. The DNA of the CDR3 is TGCGCCAGCAGCTTGGCCGGCAGGGTTGACACCGGGGAGCTGTTTTTT.

There are a few counts of this clonotype. The chain employs TRBV7-2 and TRBJ2-3; TRBD2 aligns across 10 bases. Per the germline V gene, CDR1 is SGHTA and CDR2 is FQGNSA. After removal of 5 bases from V and 6 bases from J, the junction contained 5 bases not matched to a gene. The CDR3 is 14 residues long. The CDR3 is CASSPGLAFDTQYF. The DNA for the CDR3 is TGTGCCAGCAGCCCGGGACTAGCGTTCGATACGCAGTATTTT.

This clonotype was seen a handful of times. J is TRBJ2-5 and V is TRBV28, with no clear D. The CDR3 is 12 amino acids. V lost 5 bases to trimming and J lost 5 bases, with 9 bases between them. The germline V gene encodes CDR1 MDHEN and CDR2 SYDVKM. In DNA, the CDR3 is TGTGCCAGCAGTCTCCCGGCCGAGACCCAGTACTTC. It specifies CASSLPAETQYF.